Listed below are T cell receptor beta chains from one sample, sequenced in a study of blood T cells in healthy people across ages. TCRdb ran MiXCR on the 5' RACE reads and lists one entry per CDR3 protein. The sample holds some 1.5 million distinct CDR3 sequences, about 45% seen once. Sequenced input: blood. Source of these receptors: a woman aged 18-29 years in good health. CDR3s include the opening cysteine and the closing phenylalanine or tryptophan. The D gene is left open where the match is weak. Only some rows state a clone size, as once, few, many or a class for expanded clones.

clone size	J gene	D gene	V gene	CDR3 DNA	CDR3 protein
NA	TRBJ2-5	TRBD2	TRBV7-2	TGTGCCAGCAGCTTACGCGGCGGGGGGGCCCGAGAGACCCAGTACTTC	CASSLRGGGARETQYF
few	TRBJ2-7	NA	TRBV7-9	TGTGCCAGCAGCTCCCGGGACTTGCGTAAAGCCTACGAGCAGTACTTC	CASSSRDLRKAYEQYF
NA	TRBJ1-4	TRBD1	TRBV4-3	TGCGCCAGCAGCCTACAACGGGGGACAGGGGCTGAAAAACTGTTTTTT	CASSLQRGTGAEKLFF
few	TRBJ1-2	NA	TRBV25-1	TGTGCCAGCAGTGACTACAGGCTTCCCTATGGCTACACCTTC	CASSDYRLPYGYTF
few	TRBJ1-2	NA	TRBV7-2	TGTGCCAGCAGCTTAGTCGGCAGGGAGAGGCTTTACACCTTC	CASSLVGRERLYTF
NA	TRBJ1-1	NA	TRBV30	TGTGCCTGGAGCGCAAGAGGGGGGGGTTGGGTGAATACTGAAGCTTTCTTT	CAWSARGGGWVNTEAFF
few	TRBJ1-2	TRBD1	TRBV7-2	TGTGCCAGCAGCTTCGTGGACAGGGGGCAAGGCTACACCTTC	CASSFVDRGQGYTF
NA	TRBJ1-2	NA	TRBV7-9	TGTGCCAGCAGCTCCAGGGACACTTCCTATGGCTACACCTTC	CASSSRDTSYGYTF
few	TRBJ1-6	NA	TRBV12-3/TRBV12-4	TGTGCCAGCAGCCTCGGACTTCATAATTCACCCCTCCACTTT	CASSLGLHNSPLHF
few	TRBJ2-5	TRBD2	TRBV12-3/TRBV12-4	TGTGCCAGCAGCAAGAACGGACTAGTACAAGAGACCCAGTACTTC	CASSKNGLVQETQYF
NA	TRBJ2-4	NA	TRBV28	TGTGCCAGCAGTCCCCCGGAGGGGGGGCTCTCCAAAAACATTCAGTACTTC	CASSPPEGGLSKNIQYF
NA	TRBJ1-2	TRBD1	TRBV12-3/TRBV12-4	TGTGCCAGCAGTTTGGACAGGCGAGGCTATGGCTACACCTTC	CASSLDRRGYGYTF
NA	TRBJ2-7	TRBD2	TRBV20-1	TGCAGTGCTAGAGCAACGGTGCGGGGGGGCGCCTACAATGAGCAGTACTTC	CSARATVRGGAYNEQYF
NA	TRBJ1-2	NA	TRBV27	TGTGCCAGCAGTTCCTACCACCCAGGGAACTATGGCTACACCTTC	CASSSYHPGNYGYTF
NA	TRBJ1-1	NA	TRBV27	TGTGCCAGCAGGCCTGATGGGGGGCTAGCCATGAACACTGAAGCTTTCTTT	CASRPDGGLAMNTEAFF
few	TRBJ1-4	NA	TRBV30	TGTGCCTGGAGTCAGGAAGAGGGTGAAAAACTGTTTTTT	CAWSQEEGEKLFF
NA	TRBJ1-5	NA	TRBV15	TGTGCCACCAGCAGTCCCAAGGGGGGGGCCGGGGTACAGCCCCAGCATTTT	CATSSPKGGAGVQPQHF
once	TRBJ2-3	TRBD2	TRBV9	TGTGCCAGCAGCGCCGAGGGGACTAGCGGGGTAACAGATACGCAGTATTTT	CASSAEGTSGVTDTQYF
NA	TRBJ2-3	NA	TRBV12-3/TRBV12-4	TGTGCCAGCAGTTTCCGGACTGGGGCCACGATCACAGATGCGCAGTATTTT	CASSFRTGATITDAQYF
few	TRBJ2-1	NA	TRBV3-1	TGTGCCAGCAGCCAAGAGGGACTCCCCAATGAGCAGTTCTTC	CASSQEGLPNEQFF
NA	TRBJ1-2	NA	TRBV15	TGTGCCACCAGCAGTCCAGGGGCAGGAGCCTATGGCTACACCTTC	CATSSPGAGAYGYTF
few	TRBJ2-7	NA	TRBV12-3/TRBV12-4	TGTGCCAGCAGTTTGGGGACACCGGGGGAGCAGTACTTC	CASSLGTPGEQYF